One and the same sample provided the 24 T cell receptor beta chains below, sequenced in a study of breast tumors, draining lymph nodes, adjacent tissues. TCRdb re-analysed the multiplex PCR reads in MiXCR, keeping a single row per CDR3 protein. Seen here are some 65,000 distinct CDR3 sequences, 43% observed once, and the top ten hold roughly 9.1%. The sequenced sample consisted of breast tumor tissue. The origin of the receptors is a female donor with breast cancer. Some clones in this sample may be carry-over from other donors' samples.

J is TRBJ1-5 and V is TRBV30, with 9 positions matching TRBD1. V trimming: 2 bases; J trimming: 3 bases; junction bases outside the gene matches: 11. The germline V gene encodes CDR1 GTSNPN and CDR2 SVGIG (reference sequence). This CDR3 spans 17 amino acids. CDR3 nucleotides: TGTGCCTGGAGTATCCTTCCGGGGACAGGGAACAATCAGCCCCAGCATTTT. Amino acids: CAWSILPGTGNNQPQHF.

This chain links TRBV25-1 with TRBJ2-7; possibly TRBD2 for D (5 bases). V was trimmed by 4 bases and J by 4 bases, leaving 17 bases between them. The CDR3 runs to 15 residues. Germline V gives CDR1 MGHDK, CDR2 SYGVNS. The CDR3 sequence is CASSARLTGIYEQYF. Here the CDR3 DNA reads TGTGCCAGCAGTGCCCGGCTCACCGGGATTTACGAGCAGTACTTC.

This clonotype showed up many times. A much more abundant neighbour one base away suggests this may be a read error. The rearrangement links TRBV7-7 to TRBJ2-5, with 14 bases identical to TRBD2. The germline gives CDR1 SSHAT, CDR2 FNYEAQ (reference sequence). The CDR3 runs to 15 residues. CDR3 nucleotides: TGTGCTAGCAGCTCGGGACTAGCGGGGGCGGAGACCCAGCACTTC. Translated: CASSSGLAGAETQHF.

The CDR3 spells CASSSLAGENEQFF. The DNA of the CDR3 is TGTGCCAGCAGCTCGCTAGCGGGAGAAAATGAGCAGTTCTTC. J is TRBJ2-1 and V is TRBV7-2; 10 bases are a match to TRBD2. After removal of 4 bases from V and 7 bases from J, the junction contained 4 bases not matched to a gene. The germline gives CDR1 SGHTA, CDR2 FQGNSA. The CDR3 sequence is 14 residues long.

Within the sample, this clonotype is medium-sized. The chain employs TRBV29-1 and TRBJ2-1; D remains ambiguous. The germline V and J ends were trimmed by 4 bases and 8 bases, with 9 bases remaining between them. Germline CDR1 is SQVTM and CDR2 is ANQGSEA. The length of the CDR3 is 11 residues. The CDR3 protein is CSVVSIDEQFF. The DNA of the CDR3 is TGCAGCGTTGTTAGTATCGATGAGCAGTTCTTC.

The CDR3 is CVRGLQGGETQYF. The CDR3 DNA sequence: TGTGTACGGGGGTTACAGGGGGGAGAGACCCAGTACTTC. The chain joins TRBV10-3 to TRBJ2-5; TRBD1 agrees at 8 bases. Germline assignment: CDR1 ENHRY and CDR2 SYGVKD. This CDR3 is 13 amino acids long.

In this sample, this clonotype turned up many times. A read error is possible here, since a much larger clone lies one base away. The rearrangement uses TRBV7-9 and TRBJ2-1; 10 nucleotides agree with TRBD2. V shed 5 bases and J 4 bases; nucleotides not matched to a gene: 8. The germline CDR1 and CDR2 sequences are SEHNR and FQNEAQ (reference sequence). The CDR3 spans 16 residues. The DNA for the CDR3 is TGTGCCAGCAGCGGGGGGACTAGCGAGGAATACAATGAGCAGTTCTTC. This codes for CASSGGTSEEYNEQFF.

The CDR3 here is CSASPRGGTSEQYF. The DNA for the CDR3 is TGCAGTGCTAGCCCGAGAGGGGGTACCTCCGAGCAGTACTTC. The gene calls are TRBV20-1 and TRBJ2-7; possibly TRBD1 for D (6 bases). CDR1 and CDR2 from the germline V gene are DFQATT and SNEGSKA (reference sequence). This CDR3 is built from 14 residues. Trimming took off 3 bases at V and 6 bases at J, with 18 bases between the two ends.

This clonotype was picked up many times. This sequence joins TRBV20-1 and TRBJ2-3; 8 bases line up with TRBD1. The CDR3 length is 14 residues. V lost 6 bases to trimming and J lost 4 bases; unmatched junction nucleotides: 9. Per the germline V gene, CDR1 is DFQATT and CDR2 is SNEGSKA (reference sequence). The chain's CDR3 is CSARRTGTPDTQYF. In DNA, the CDR3 is TGCAGTGCGAGGAGGACAGGGACTCCAGATACGCAGTATTTT.

This clonotype was counted many times. The rearrangement links TRBV2 to TRBJ2-3, with D uncertain. Germline V lookup: CDR1 SNHLY, CDR2 FYNNEI. This CDR3 has 11 residues. Trimming stripped 3 bases from V and 10 bases from J, with 8 bases between. CDR3 in DNA: TGTGCCAGCAGTGAGGTATTAGCGCAGTATTTT. Protein: CASSEVLAQYF.

There are many counts of this clonotype. The V and J genes are TRBV27 and TRBJ2-7, with D possibly being TRBD1 (6 bases). Germline V lookup: CDR1 MNHEY, CDR2 SMNVEV (reference sequence). V was shortened by 6 bases and J by 6 bases, with 18 bases between the two germline ends. The length of the CDR3 is 14 residues. In nucleotides, the CDR3 is TGTGCCAGCAGCACTCGACAGGAGACGGGCGAGCAGTACTTC. Its translation is CASSTRQETGEQYF.

The rearrangement uses TRBV29-1 and TRBJ2-7, with D unclear. This CDR3 region has 13 residues. The germline V gene has CDR1 SQVTM and CDR2 ANQGSEA. V dropped 7 bases and J dropped 6 bases, with 19 bases sitting between them. CDR3 DNA: TGCAGCGCTGTCATAACAGAGGCCTGCGAGCAGTACTTC. The encoded protein is CSAVITEACEQYF.

The gene calls are TRBV6-1 and TRBJ2-5; 9 bases line up with TRBD1. Germline V gene lookup returns CDR1 MNHNS and CDR2 SASEGT. Unmatched junction bases numbered 4, after V lost 4 bases and J lost 4 bases. The CDR3 spans 14 residues. CDR3 protein: CASSVRGQGETQYF. The DNA of the CDR3 is TGTGCCAGCAGTGTTCGGGGACAGGGAGAGACCCAGTACTTC.

The sample holds many counts of this clonotype. A much larger clonotype is one base distant, so this may be a read error. This chain joins TRBV5-1 and TRBJ1-5; D is undetermined. Trimming stripped 0 bases from V and 10 bases from J, with 14 bases between. The CDR3 consists of 14 residues. CDR1 is SGHRS, CDR2 YFSETQ, per germline. The CDR3 is CASSLAPGWNPQHF. CDR3 DNA sequence: TGCGCCAGCAGCTTGGCCCCGGGCTGGAACCCCCAGCATTTT.

The chain couples TRBV7-9 to TRBJ1-4; 10 nucleotides match TRBD1. V lost 5 bases, J lost 6 bases, and 6 bases stayed unmatched. Per germline, CDR1 SEHNR and CDR2 FQNEAQ (reference sequence). CDR3 length: 15 residues. The CDR3 sequence is CASSSRTGGDEKLFF. The CDR3 DNA reads TGTGCCAGCAGCAGCCGGACAGGGGGGGATGAAAAACTGTTTTTT. Complete variable domain (other parts from reference TRBV7-9 and TRBJ1-4): DTGVSQNPRHKITKRGQNVTFRCDPISEHNRLYWYRQTLGQGPEFLTYFQNEAQLEKSRLLSDRFSAERPKGSFSTLEIQRTEQGDSAMYLCASSSRTGGDEKLFFGSGTQLSVL.

Only a few counts were recorded for this clonotype. The chain carries TRBV29-1 and TRBJ1-2; 7 positions agree with TRBD1. The CDR3 is made up of 14 amino acids. V gave up 4 bases and J gave up 6 bases; unmatched junction bases: 11. Germline V gene data show CDR1 as SQVTM and CDR2 as ANQGSEA. The CDR3 nucleotides read TGCAGCGTTGGCAAGCAGGGGGTAGACAATGGCTACACCTTC. Translating it yields CSVGKQGVDNGYTF.

The chain links TRBV20-1 to TRBJ1-6; 7 bases match TRBD1. J was trimmed by 11 bases and V by 5 bases; bases with no gene match: 12. Germline V gene data show CDR1 as DFQATT and CDR2 as SNEGSKA (reference sequence). The CDR3 is made up of 14 amino acids. In DNA, the CDR3 is TGCAGTGCTGGCCTCAAAGGGACAGATCCACCCCTCCACTTT. This gives the protein CSAGLKGTDPPLHF.

This clonotype was observed many times. The V and J genes are TRBV14 and TRBJ2-7; 10 nucleotides match TRBD2. The CDR3 has 17 residues. The germline V gene encodes CDR1 SGHDN and CDR2 FVKESK. The junction had 7 bases not matched to a gene; V was cut back by 0 bases and J by 2 bases. The CDR3 coding sequence is TGTGCCAGCAGCCAAGATGGCTTAGCGGGGGGCCCCTACGAGCAGTACTTC. Translating gives CASSQDGLAGGPYEQYF.

This clonotype was seen at least ten times. The chain joins TRBV5-8 to TRBJ2-1, with a weak D call TRBD2 (6 bases). Germline V lookup: CDR1 SGHTS, CDR2 YDEGEE. Trimming stripped 4 bases from V and 6 bases from J, with 20 bases between. The CDR3 covers 16 residues. The CDR3 protein is CASSPEAAGTRNEQFF. CDR3 coding DNA: TGTGCCAGCAGCCCAGAGGCTGCGGGAACCCGCAATGAGCAGTTCTTC.

In this sample, this clonotype turned up once. This rearrangement joins TRBV7-8 to TRBJ1-1; 12 positions agree with TRBD1. The CDR3 totals 15 residues. The trim removed 3 bases at V and 7 bases at J, leaving 6 bases unmatched. Germline V gene sequence: CDR1 SGHVS, CDR2 FQNEAQ. For the CDR3, the DNA is TGTGCCAGCAGCTTGGGACAGGGGGCCGGAGATGAAGCTTTCTTT. Translated: CASSLGQGAGDEAFF.

CDR3 in DNA: TGTGCCAGCAGCTTAGGCAGTGTAGCGCGTGAGACCCAGTACTTC. Encoded protein: CASSLGSVARETQYF. The genes are TRBV7-8 and TRBJ2-5; perhaps TRBD2 as D (5 bases). The germline gives CDR1 SGHVS, CDR2 FQNEAQ. The CDR3 covers 15 residues. Trimming took off 1 base at V and 5 bases at J, with 14 bases between the two ends.

This rearrangement joins TRBV4-1 to TRBJ1-1; no clear D gene. CDR3 length: 16 amino acids. V was cut by 1 base and J by 5 bases, with 17 bases left in between. Germline assignment: CDR1 MGHRA and CDR2 YSYEKL. CDR3 amino acids: CASSQAASHLKTEAFF. The CDR3 region has the DNA TGCGCCAGCAGCCAAGCAGCGAGCCACTTAAAAACTGAAGCTTTCTTT.

The rearrangement uses TRBV4-2 and TRBJ1-1; weak D call: TRBD1 (5 bases). There are 16 residues in the CDR3. Looked up from germline, CDR1 is LGHNA and CDR2 is YNFKEQ. V was shortened by 0 bases and J by 3 bases, with 14 bases between the two germline ends. The CDR3 DNA sequence: TGTGCCAGCAGCCAAGATAGGGTCGTGGGGGACACTGAAGCTTTCTTT. This gives the protein CASSQDRVVGDTEAFF.

This clonotype was seen ten or more times. The rearrangement links TRBV7-8 to TRBJ1-2; TRBD1 matches at 7 bases. Germline trimming cut 0 bases from V and 2 bases from J; bases unmatched to any gene: 9. Germline V gene sequence: CDR1 SGHVS, CDR2 FQNEAQ. The CDR3 length is 17 residues. CDR3 amino acids: CASSLARRDSANYGYTF. CDR3 bases: TGTGCCAGCAGCTTAGCGCGAAGGGACAGCGCGAACTATGGCTACACCTTC.